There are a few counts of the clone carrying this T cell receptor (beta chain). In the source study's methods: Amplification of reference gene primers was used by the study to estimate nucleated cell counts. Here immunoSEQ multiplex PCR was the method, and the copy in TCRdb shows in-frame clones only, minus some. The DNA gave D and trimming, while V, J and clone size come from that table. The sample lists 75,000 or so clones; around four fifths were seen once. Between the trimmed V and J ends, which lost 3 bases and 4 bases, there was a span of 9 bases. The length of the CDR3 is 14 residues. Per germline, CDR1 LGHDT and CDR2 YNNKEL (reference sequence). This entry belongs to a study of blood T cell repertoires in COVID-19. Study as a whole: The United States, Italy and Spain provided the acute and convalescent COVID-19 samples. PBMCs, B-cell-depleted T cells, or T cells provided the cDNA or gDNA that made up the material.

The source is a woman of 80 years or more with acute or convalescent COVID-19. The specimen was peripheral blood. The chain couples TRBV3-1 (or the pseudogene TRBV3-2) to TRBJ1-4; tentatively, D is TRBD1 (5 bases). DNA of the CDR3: TGTGCCAGCAGCCAGGGGCCCCGTAATGAAAAACTGTTTTTT. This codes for CASSQGPRNEKLFF.